These 8 T cell receptor beta chains share one sample of origin, sequenced in a study of post-analysis software for immune sequencing data. Their target antigens are unknown. Study-wide results and caveats: Compared with controls, patients had more of roughly 5 TRBV segments, including TRBV5-6, TRBV5-1 and TRBV20-1.

cDNA libraries of TCR beta carried unique molecular identifiers. TCRdb itself ran the PCR reads through MiXCR, one entry per CDR3 protein. Among 600,000 to 700,000 distinct CDR3 sequences listed, approximately 59% were seen once. The material sequenced was blood. The receptors stem from a girl aged 2 to 10 with multiple sclerosis.

The chain links TRBV5-8 to TRBJ1-1, with 9 bases aligning to TRBD1. Per germline, CDR1 SGHTS and CDR2 YDEGEE. This CDR3 spans 20 amino acids. After removal of 1 base from V and 2 bases from J, the junction contained 18 bases not matched to a gene. DNA of the CDR3: TGTGCCAGCAGCTTGAATGGCCTCCTCGGACAGGGGATAAGTAACACTGAAGCTTTCTTT. Protein product: CASSLNGLLGQGISNTEAFF.

This clonotype has a single count. This sequence joins TRBV6-2 or TRBV6-3 and TRBJ1-1; D unresolved. CDR1 MNHEY and CDR2 SVGEGT come from the germline V gene. CDR3 length: 15 residues. Trimming took off 4 bases at V and 1 base at J, with 13 bases between the two ends. The CDR3 loop is CASSSILLGNTEAFF. In DNA form, the CDR3 reads TGTGCCAGCAGTTCGATTTTATTGGGGAACACTGAAGCTTTCTTT.

This clonotype was seen a few times. This sequence joins TRBV9 and TRBJ1-2, with D possibly matching TRBD1 (6 bases). Looked up from germline, CDR1 is SGDLS and CDR2 is YYNGEE. CDR3 length: 17 amino acids. V was clipped by 2 bases and J by 7 bases, with 24 bases between them. CDR3 protein: CASSVAHRAASWSGYTF. The CDR3 DNA reads as TGTGCCAGCAGCGTCGCCCACAGGGCGGCATCGTGGAGTGGCTACACCTTC.

This clonotype was seen only a few times. V is TRBV5-4 and J is TRBJ1-1; 11 bases are shared with TRBD1. CDR3 length: 15 amino acids. Looked up from germline, CDR1 is SGHNT and CDR2 is YYREEE (reference sequence). V lost 2 bases and J lost 4; bases outside the gene matches: 4. This CDR3 is CASSFRTGGPTEAFF. CDR3 sequence (DNA): TGTGCCAGCAGCTTTCGGACAGGGGGCCCCACTGAAGCTTTCTTT.

V usage is TRBV25-1 and J usage is TRBJ1-3; no firm D call. Per the germline V gene, CDR1 is MGHDK and CDR2 is SYGVNS. CDR3 length equals 17 residues. DNA of the CDR3: TGTGTCCCAGGCTGGTCGTGGACCCTCATCTCTGGAAACACCATATATTTT. It specifies CVPGWSWTLISGNTIYF. Supplemented by reference TRBV25-1 and TRBJ1-3, the full variable domain reads EADIYQTPRYLVIGTGKKITLECSQTMGHDKMYWYQQDPGMELHLIHYSYGVNSTEKGDLSSESTVSRIRTEHFPLTLESARPSHTSQYLCVPGWSWTLISGNTIYFGEGSWLTVV.

For the CDR3, the DNA is TGTGCCAGCAGCCTTTCCCCGACGGTGAACACTGAAGCTTTCTTT. Protein: CASSLSPTVNTEAFF. V usage is TRBV7-8 and J usage is TRBJ1-1, with D unresolved. CDR3 length: 15 amino acids. Germline CDR1 SGHVS, CDR2 FQNEAQ. Trimming took off 5 bases at V and 0 bases at J, with 13 bases between the two ends.

The chain uses TRBV7-9 and TRBJ1-2, with D uncertain. The germline V gene encodes CDR1 SEHNR and CDR2 FQNEAQ (reference sequence). The germline V and J ends were trimmed by 5 bases and 0 bases, with 13 bases remaining between them. This CDR3 is 15 amino acids long. The CDR3 reads CASSGLDGANYGYTF. For the CDR3, the DNA is TGTGCCAGCAGCGGACTGGATGGGGCTAACTATGGCTACACCTTC.

Written as DNA, the CDR3 is TGCGCCAGCATCAAAACAGGGACAGGGACACAGGAAGCTTTCTTT. This codes for CASIKTGTGTQEAFF. The V gene is TRBV5-1, the J gene TRBJ1-1; 9 positions match TRBD1. Germline CDR1 is SGHRS and CDR2 is YFSETQ. CDR3 length: 15 residues. The V and J ends lost 6 bases and 8 bases, in that order; junction bases with no gene match: 14.